This is a list of T cell receptor beta chains from one sample in a study of identical twins. Each CDR3 protein gets one entry after TCRdb re-called the 5' RACE reads with MiXCR. Of hundreds of thousands of distinct CDR3 sequences listed, approximately 24% are singletons. These same data were also listed under a study on T cells expressing NK-cell markers.

The sample taken for sequencing was CD4+ T cells sorted from blood. The receptors derive from a woman aged 18-29 years in good health. CDR3s include the opening cysteine and the closing phenylalanine or tryptophan. A D gene is named only where the DNA matches it firmly. A clone size is listed for some rows: how often the clone was seen (once, few, many), or a class if it is expanded.

few,TRBJ2-5,NA,TRBV18,CASSRDFGQETQYF,TGTGCCAGCTCACGGGATTTCGGTCAAGAGACCCAGTACTTC
NA,TRBJ2-7,NA,TRBV6-1,CASKAWGRAYEQYF,TGTGCCAGCAAAGCTTGGGGTCGCGCCTACGAGCAGTACTTC
NA,TRBJ2-2,TRBD2,TRBV20-1,CSARGTSGRGGGELFF,TGCAGTGCTAGGGGGACTAGCGGGAGGGGCGGCGGGGAGCTGTTTTTT
few,TRBJ2-7,NA,TRBV2,CASTPGEGIYEQYF,TGTGCCAGCACCCCCGGAGAGGGAATCTACGAGCAGTACTTC
few,TRBJ2-1,TRBD2,TRBV20-1,CSARDVLAGSDEQFF,TGCAGTGCTAGAGATGTTCTAGCGGGAAGCGATGAGCAGTTCTTC
NA,TRBJ2-3,TRBD2,TRBV5-5,CASSQNTGGASTDTQYF,TGTGCCAGCAGCCAAAACACCGGGGGGGCCAGCACAGATACGCAGTATTTT
few,TRBJ2-1,TRBD2,TRBV7-3,CASSMAGASGVYEQFF,TGTGCCAGCAGCATGGCGGGGGCTAGCGGGGTTTATGAGCAGTTCTTC
few,TRBJ2-7,NA,TRBV6-1,CASSESTVSYEQYF,TGTGCCAGCAGTGAGTCGACAGTCTCCTACGAGCAGTACTTC
NA,TRBJ2-1,NA,TRBV29-1,CSVGQGNEQFF,TGCAGCGTTGGTCAGGGGAATGAGCAGTTCTTC
NA,TRBJ2-3,TRBD2,TRBV12-3/TRBV12-4,CASSLASGREDTQYF,TGTGCCAGCAGTTTAGCTAGCGGGAGAGAAGATACGCAGTATTTT
NA,TRBJ2-2,TRBD2,TRBV7-6,CASIANSGTSGYTGELFF,TGTGCCAGCATCGCCAACTCCGGGACTAGCGGTTACACCGGGGAGCTGTTTTTT
few,TRBJ1-6,NA,TRBV6-1,CASRGWIDNSPLHF,TGTGCCAGCAGGGGATGGATCGATAATTCACCCCTCCACTTT
few,TRBJ1-2,NA,TRBV9,CASSAPGVSYGYTF,TGTGCCAGCAGCGCACCTGGGGTGAGCTATGGCTACACCTTC
NA,TRBJ2-3,NA,TRBV5-1,CASSFLGTSRTSTDTQYF,TGCGCCAGCAGCTTCCTGGGTACTAGCAGAACCTCCACAGATACGCAGTATTTT
NA,TRBJ2-7,TRBD1,TRBV6-1,CASSSEGASYEQYF,TGTGCCAGCAGCAGCGAGGGGGCCTCCTACGAGCAGTACTTC